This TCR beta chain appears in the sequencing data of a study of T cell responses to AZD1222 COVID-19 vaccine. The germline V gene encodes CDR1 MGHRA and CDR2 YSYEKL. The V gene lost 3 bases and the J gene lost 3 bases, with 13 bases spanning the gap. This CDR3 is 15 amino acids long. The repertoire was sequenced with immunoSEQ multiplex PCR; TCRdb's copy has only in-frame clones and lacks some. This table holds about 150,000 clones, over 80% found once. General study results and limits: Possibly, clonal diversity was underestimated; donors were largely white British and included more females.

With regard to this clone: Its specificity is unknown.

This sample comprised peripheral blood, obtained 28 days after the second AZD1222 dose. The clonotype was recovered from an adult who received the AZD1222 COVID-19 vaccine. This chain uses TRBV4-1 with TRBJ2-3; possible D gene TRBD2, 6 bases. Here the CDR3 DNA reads TGCGCCAGCAGCCAGTTGCGGCGGGAAACAGATACGCAGTATTTT. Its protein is CASSQLRRETDTQYF.